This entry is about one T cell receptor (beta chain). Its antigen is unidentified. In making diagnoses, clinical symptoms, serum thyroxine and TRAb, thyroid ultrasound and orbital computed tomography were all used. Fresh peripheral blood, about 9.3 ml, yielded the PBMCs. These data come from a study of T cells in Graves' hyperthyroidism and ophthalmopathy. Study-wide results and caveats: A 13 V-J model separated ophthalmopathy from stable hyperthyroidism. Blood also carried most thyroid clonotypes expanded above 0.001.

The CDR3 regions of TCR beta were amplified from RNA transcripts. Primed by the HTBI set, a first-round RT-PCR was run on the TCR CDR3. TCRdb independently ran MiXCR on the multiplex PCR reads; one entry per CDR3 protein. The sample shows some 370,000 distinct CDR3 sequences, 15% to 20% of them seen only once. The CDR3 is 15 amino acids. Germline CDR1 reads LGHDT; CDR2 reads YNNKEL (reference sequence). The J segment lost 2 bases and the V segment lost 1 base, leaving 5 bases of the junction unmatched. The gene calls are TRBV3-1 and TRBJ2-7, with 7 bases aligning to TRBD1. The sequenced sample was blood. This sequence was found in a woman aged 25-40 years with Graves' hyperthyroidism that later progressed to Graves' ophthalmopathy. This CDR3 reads CASSQGDRETYEQYF. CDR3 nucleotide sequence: TGTGCCAGCAGCCAAGGAGACAGGGAGACCTACGAGCAGTACTTC.